One T cell receptor (beta chain) is described in this entry. These data come from a study of memory CD4+ T cells and cytomegalovirus serostatus. Looking at the study overall: This sample comes from healthy Belgian adults, several CMV seropositive, 20 to 25 seronegative.

Germline V gene lookup returns CDR1 LNHNV and CDR2 YYDKDF (reference sequence). The CDR3 runs 15 residues. V was cut by 0 bases and J by 1 base, with 9 bases left in between. Sequenced by immunoSEQ multiplex PCR; TCRdb stores in-frame clones only, minus some. The table has about 52,000 clones, 60% to 85% seen once. The sort gate was single viable CD3+CD4+CD8-CD45RO+ cells for memory CD4+ T cells. The chain combines TRBV15 with TRBJ1-2, with a weak D call TRBD1 (6 bases). This sequence was found in an adult in good health and CMV-seropositive. The material sequenced was memory CD4+ T cells from blood. DNA of the CDR3: TGTGCCACCAGCAGAGATGAGGGGGGTAACTATGGCTACACCTTC. Its translation is CATSRDEGGNYGYTF.